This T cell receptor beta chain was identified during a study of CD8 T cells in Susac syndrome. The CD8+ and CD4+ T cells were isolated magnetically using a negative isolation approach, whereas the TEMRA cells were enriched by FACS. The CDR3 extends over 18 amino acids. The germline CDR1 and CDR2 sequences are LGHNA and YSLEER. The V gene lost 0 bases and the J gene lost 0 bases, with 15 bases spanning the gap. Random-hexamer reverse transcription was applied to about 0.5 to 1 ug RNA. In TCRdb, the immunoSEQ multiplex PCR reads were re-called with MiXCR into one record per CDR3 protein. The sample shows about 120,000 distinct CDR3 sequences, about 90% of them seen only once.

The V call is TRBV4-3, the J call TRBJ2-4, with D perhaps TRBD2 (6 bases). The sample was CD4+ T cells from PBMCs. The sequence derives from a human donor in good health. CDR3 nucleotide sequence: TGCGCCAGCAGCCAAGATAAAAGGCAGGGACTAGCCAAAAACATTCAGTACTTC. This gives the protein CASSQDKRQGLAKNIQYF.